This TCR beta chain was sequenced for a study of blood T cell repertoires in COVID-19 (dated by TCRdb to between 2020 and 2021). Regarding the study in general: The collaborator samples originated in the United States, Italy and Spain and spanned the acute and convalescent phases of COVID-19. The material from the prospective study consisted of cDNA or gDNA derived from T cells, B-cell-depleted T cells, or PBMCs. Deeply sampled blood TCRbeta repertoires from subjects exposed to, actively infected with, or recovered from COVID-19 were included in the dataset. A freely available public database, intended as a resource for researchers studying the immune response to SARS-CoV-2, is where the repertoires were released. Samples came from the ongoing ImmuneRACE study (first 160 participants) plus 1,254 subjects from 6 global collaborators. The sample metadata nearly always contained a de-identified subject ID, COVID-19 status, age in years and sex. Where HLA class I and class II types were available, the types were taken from metadata supplied by the sample provider, not from assay-based typing.

Collaborating institutions collected whole blood in K2EDTA tubes following their own protocols. For TCRbeta analysis, collaborators shipped samples as frozen whole blood, isolated PBMCs, or DNA extracted from either of those sample types. The investigation overall reported the following: How much clinical and demographic metadata was included differed by source and by participant, and the metadata was provided uncurated.

Worth noting for this clone: Its antigen is still unknown. Base qualities are not at hand, and no much larger clone is one base apart.

The cysteine opens and the phenylalanine closes a CDR3 of 15 amino acids. CDR3 DNA only is kept here, 45 bases in frame from base 1. V loses 6 bases at its end and J loses 6 bases; junction bases beyond the gene matches: 8. CDR1 and CDR2 are drawn from the germline V gene: SNHLY, FYNNEI. TCRbeta CDR3 regions were amplified from genomic DNA by means of the immunoSEQ Assay, a bias-controlled multiplex PCR. Concerning the study's data processing: The number of nucleated cells in each sample was estimated from the amplification of reference gene primers within the assay. Sequence reads were collapsed and filtered to measure the absolute abundance of every unique TCRbeta CDR3 rearrangement. Productive Simpson clonality was computed per sample as the square root of Simpson's diversity index over productive rearrangements. TCRdb took over this immuneACCESS table, retaining in-frame rearrangements with V and J assigned. Such tables are incomplete; in checked studies, under half of the missing clones stem from an unresolved V gene, and the remainder is unexplained. The DNA gave D and trimming, while V, J and clone size come from that table. A total of over 50,000 clones appear in this sample, about 81% of them only once. The top ten hold around 14% of the sample.

Sequenced: peripheral blood. This TCR was sampled from an elderly man with acute or convalescent COVID-19. Rearrangement joined TRBV2 to TRBJ2-2; the central 9 bases match TRBD2. In nucleotides, the sequence is TGTGCCAGCAGCGTTAGCGGGAGAGGTGCCGGGGAGCTGTTTTTT. The resulting protein is CASSVSGRGAGELFF.